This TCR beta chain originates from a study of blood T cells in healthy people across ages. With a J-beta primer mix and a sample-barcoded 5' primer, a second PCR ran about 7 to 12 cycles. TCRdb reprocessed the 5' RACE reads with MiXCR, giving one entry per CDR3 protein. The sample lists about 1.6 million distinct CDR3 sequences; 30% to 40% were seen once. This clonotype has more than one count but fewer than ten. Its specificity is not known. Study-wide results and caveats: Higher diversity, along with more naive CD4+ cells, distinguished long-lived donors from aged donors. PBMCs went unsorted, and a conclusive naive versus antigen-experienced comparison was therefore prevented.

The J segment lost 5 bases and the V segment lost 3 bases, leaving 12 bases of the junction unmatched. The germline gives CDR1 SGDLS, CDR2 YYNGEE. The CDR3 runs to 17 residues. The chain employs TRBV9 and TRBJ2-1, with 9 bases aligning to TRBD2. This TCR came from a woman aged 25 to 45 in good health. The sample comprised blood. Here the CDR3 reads CASSGATGTSLNNEQFF. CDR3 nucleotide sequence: TGTGCCAGCAGCGGCGCAACCGGGACTAGCCTAAACAATGAGCAGTTCTTC.